The 25 T cell receptor beta chains below were found in one sample sequenced in a study of blood T cell repertoires in COVID-19. The table came from immunoSEQ multiplex PCR; TCRdb's copy has only in-frame clones and leaves some out. The sample holds about 200,000 clones, approximately 88% seen once. The sample was peripheral blood. The receptors come from a man aged 40-49 years with acute or convalescent COVID-19.

As DNA, the CDR3 is TGTGCCAGCAGTTACGGCGGGAGCCCCTACGAGCAGTACTTC. Protein sequence: CASSYGGSPYEQYF. The chain combines TRBV6-5 with TRBJ2-7; 7 bases agree with TRBD2. This CDR3 is 14 amino acids long. V dropped 2 bases and J dropped 2; count of bases not matched to a gene: 3. In germline, CDR1 is MNHEY, CDR2 SVGAGI.

The gene calls are TRBV4-1 and TRBJ2-5, with D possibly being TRBD1 (6 bases). This CDR3 has 18 residues. Deletions cut 2 bases from V and 2 bases from J, with 21 bases between. Germline CDR1 MGHRA, CDR2 YSYEKL. The CDR3 protein is CASSQRAGAPEIQETQYF. CDR3 coding DNA: TGCGCCAGCAGCCAAAGGGCAGGGGCTCCCGAAATACAAGAGACCCAGTACTTC.

This clone appeared many times. The chain has TRBV29-1 and TRBJ1-1; 7 nucleotides align to TRBD1. Losses at the gene ends were 7 bases for V and 2 bases for J; bases not matched to a gene: 10. Germline V gene lookup returns CDR1 SQVTM and CDR2 ANQGSEA. The CDR3 covers 14 residues. The CDR3 region has the DNA TGCAGCGCCGTGACAGGGACAATAAACACTGAAGCTTTCTTT. Translating it yields CSAVTGTINTEAFF.

V and J are TRBV4-1 and TRBJ1-1; possibly TRBD1 for D (5 bases). Germline assignment: CDR1 MGHRA and CDR2 YSYEKL. The CDR3 has 17 amino acids. V lost 1 base, J lost 11 bases, and 26 bases lay in between. In nucleotides, the CDR3 is TGCGCCAGCAGCCAAGGATTTAATGGTCCAGGGTGGCGTGTCGCTTTCTTT. Protein sequence: CASSQGFNGPGWRVAFF.

This clone was counted a single time. J is TRBJ2-7 and V is TRBV3-1 (or the pseudogene TRBV3-2); D possibly corresponds to TRBD2 (6 bases). The CDR3 has 17 amino acids. Germline CDR1 reads LGHDT; CDR2 reads YNNKEL (reference sequence). V gave up 5 bases and J gave up 0 bases, with 20 bases separating them. CDR3 protein: CASSKAPLGGNSYEQYF. The DNA for the CDR3 is TGTGCCAGCAGCAAAGCCCCCCTCGGAGGGAACTCCTACGAGCAGTACTTC.

J is TRBJ1-6 and V is TRBV9; a possible D gene is TRBD1 (5 bases). V shed 0 bases and J shed 6 bases, with 10 bases lying between them. The V gene's germline CDR1 is SGDLS and CDR2 YYNGEE. This CDR3 is 15 amino acids long. CDR3 in amino acids: CASSVAWGLNSPLHF. In DNA form, the CDR3 reads TGTGCCAGCAGCGTAGCGTGGGGCCTTAATTCACCCCTCCACTTT. Filled out from reference TRBV9 and TRBJ1-6, the complete variable domain reads DSGVTQTPKHLITATGQRVTLRCSPRSGDLSVYWYQQSLDQGLQFLIQYYNGEERAKGNILERFSAQQFPDLHSELNLSSLELGDSALYFCASSVAWGLNSPLHFGNGTRLTVT.

Concerning this clone itself: This same CDR3 is encoded by further DNA sequences in the sample. CDR3 residues: CASSKTGGDYGYTF. The DNA of the CDR3 is TGCGCCAGCAGCAAGACAGGGGGGGACTATGGCTACACCTTC. The genes are TRBV5-1 and TRBJ1-2; 9 positions agree with TRBD1. The germline V gene encodes CDR1 SGHRS and CDR2 YFSETQ. V was pared by 4 bases and J by 3 bases, with 4 bases of the junction left unmatched. The CDR3 contains 14 residues.

The chain joins TRBV30 to TRBJ2-2, with a possible D match to TRBD1 (7 bases). V gave up 6 bases and J gave up 2 bases, with 19 bases separating them. This CDR3 contains 16 residues. Germline V CDR1 and CDR2: GTSNPN, SVGIG (reference sequence). CDR3 sequence reads: CACLTRQGGNTGELFF. The CDR3 DNA is TGTGCCTGTCTAACACGACAGGGAGGTAACACCGGGGAGCTGTTTTTT.

The rearrangement links TRBV3-1 (or the pseudogene TRBV3-2) to TRBJ1-1; possibly TRBD1 for D (6 bases). Between the trimmed V and J ends, which lost 5 bases and 5 bases, there was a span of 21 bases. This CDR3 is built from 16 residues. The V gene's germline CDR1 is LGHDT and CDR2 YNNKEL (reference sequence). This CDR3 is CASSKTGHHLRTEAFF. CDR3 in DNA: TGTGCCAGCAGCAAAACGGGACACCATCTCCGGACTGAAGCTTTCTTT.

This clone was recorded only once. This chain connects TRBV15 to TRBJ1-6, with no clear D. V lost 4 bases and J 9 bases, leaving 22 bases between the germline ends. Germline V gene sequence: CDR1 LNHNV, CDR2 YYDKDF (reference sequence). The CDR3 runs 17 residues. In nucleotides, the CDR3 is TGTGCCACCAGCACACCTGGCGGGGTAGGGTTACGTTCACCCCTCCACTTT. It specifies CATSTPGGVGLRSPLHF. The full variable domain, completed using reference TRBV15 and TRBJ1-6, is DAMVIQNPRYQVTQFGKPVTLSCSQTLNHNVMYWYQQKSSQAPKLLFHYYDKDFNNEADTPDNFQSRRPNTSFCFLDIRSPGLGDTAMYLCATSTPGGVGLRSPLHFGNGTRLTVT.

This clone has a single count. The chain links TRBV15 to TRBJ1-1; unclear D gene. Looked up from germline, CDR1 is LNHNV and CDR2 is YYDKDF (reference sequence). The V end lost 0 bases, the J end lost 1 base, and 9 bases lay between the germline ends. The CDR3 is made up of 15 amino acids. The CDR3 reads CATSRDKNRNTEAFF. The CDR3 DNA reads as TGTGCCACCAGCAGAGATAAGAACAGGAACACTGAAGCTTTCTTT.

The V and J genes are TRBV3-1 (or the pseudogene TRBV3-2) and TRBJ2-3; 7 bases line up with TRBD1. The CDR3 covers 15 residues. With V trimmed by 2 bases and J by 4 bases, 6 bases remained unmatched. Germline lookup yields CDR1 LGHDT and CDR2 YNNKEL (reference sequence). CDR3 amino acids: CASSQPRQGSDTQYF. DNA of the CDR3: TGTGCCAGCAGCCAACCACGACAGGGTTCAGATACGCAGTATTTT.

This chain connects TRBV5-1 to TRBJ1-2; 8 positions agree with TRBD1. The CDR3 is 14 residues long. From germline, CDR1 is SGHRS and CDR2 YFSETQ. Trimming at V came to 3 bases and at J to 5 bases, leaving 6 bases not matched to a gene. DNA for the CDR3: TGCGCCAGCAGCTCCGGGACAGGAGAATATGGCTACACCTTC. Encoded protein: CASSSGTGEYGYTF.

The V call is TRBV6-1, the J call TRBJ1-5; 9 bases agree with TRBD1. Unmatched junction bases numbered 6, after V lost 4 bases and J lost 5 bases. Germline-derived CDR1 and CDR2 are MNHNS and SASEGT. This CDR3 region has 15 residues. The CDR3, as DNA: TGTGCCAGCAGTGGAGCGGACAGGGGAGATCAGCCCCAGCATTTT. It encodes CASSGADRGDQPQHF.

The chain recombines TRBV9 with TRBJ2-7; weak D call: TRBD2 (6 bases). Germline V gene data show CDR1 as SGDLS and CDR2 as YYNGEE. The CDR3 spans 14 residues. V was trimmed by 0 bases and J by 6 bases, leaving 13 bases between them. This CDR3 is CASSVGQGGFEQYF. As DNA, the CDR3 is TGTGCCAGCAGCGTAGGCCAGGGAGGATTCGAGCAGTACTTC.

The V call is TRBV3-1 (or the pseudogene TRBV3-2), the J call TRBJ2-2; D possibly corresponds to TRBD2 (6 bases). Trimming removed 2 bases from V and 4 bases from J, with 11 bases in between. CDR1 LGHDT and CDR2 YNNKEL come from the germline V gene (reference sequence). The CDR3 consists of 15 residues. The CDR3 coding sequence is TGTGCCAGCAGCCAAAGGAGCGGGCTCACCGGGGAGCTGTTTTTT. Residues: CASSQRSGLTGELFF.

This chain connects TRBV4-2 to TRBJ2-2; TRBD1 might be the D (5 bases). The germline CDR1 and CDR2 sequences are LGHNA and YNFKEQ. The CDR3 is 14 residues long. The V end was cut by 0 bases, the J end by 14 bases, with 16 bases between. CDR3: CASSQDLRAWVLFF. The CDR3 DNA follows: TGTGCCAGCAGCCAAGACCTCAGGGCCTGGGTACTGTTTTTT.

The V gene is TRBV6-5, the J gene TRBJ2-7; TRBD2 is a possible D gene (6 bases). Germline V gene lookup returns CDR1 MNHEY and CDR2 SVGAGI. The CDR3 is 11 residues long. Deletions cut 7 bases from V and 9 bases from J, with 13 bases between. This chain's CDR3 is CASTTAGMQYF. The CDR3 DNA reads as TGTGCCAGCACGACCGCGGGAATGCAGTACTTC.

This clone occurred many times. The chain combines TRBV9 with TRBJ2-2; D not certain. CDR1 and CDR2 (germline): SGDLS, YYNGEE. This CDR3 contains 16 residues. Trimming shortened V by 1 base and J by 0 bases, and 10 bases separated the two germline ends. Here the CDR3 reads CASSVNAGANTGELFF. As DNA, the CDR3 is TGTGCCAGCAGCGTAAATGCAGGTGCGAACACCGGGGAGCTGTTTTTT.

This clone was detected only once. The chain joins TRBV5-1 to TRBJ2-2, with a possible D match to TRBD1 (6 bases). V was pared by 4 bases and J by 7 bases, with 17 bases between. CDR1 and CDR2 from the germline V gene are SGHRS and YFSETQ. This CDR3 spans 15 amino acids. CDR3 loop: CASSLTRQAGGELFF. CDR3 sequence (DNA): TGCGCCAGCAGCCTCACTCGACAGGCCGGCGGGGAGCTGTTTTTT.

The chain employs TRBV7-2 and TRBJ1-5, with TRBD1 as a possible D gene (6 bases). Per germline, CDR1 SGHTA and CDR2 FQGNSA. The V end was cut by 1 base, the J end by 5 bases, with 12 bases between. The CDR3 has 15 residues. This CDR3 reads CASSLVVGGDQPQHF. The CDR3 region has the DNA TGTGCCAGCAGCTTAGTAGTAGGGGGAGATCAGCCCCAGCATTTT.

The rearrangement links TRBV4-3 to TRBJ2-1; 10 bases line up with TRBD1. The germline V gene encodes CDR1 LGHNA and CDR2 YSLEER. The CDR3 is made up of 17 amino acids. Trimming cost V 0 bases and J 5 bases; bases outside gene matches: 7. This chain's CDR3 is CASSQDYGQGVNNEQFF. The CDR3, as DNA: TGCGCCAGCAGCCAAGATTACGGACAGGGGGTTAACAATGAGCAGTTCTTC.

In this sample, this clone turned up a few times. This chain connects TRBV11-2 to TRBJ2-1, with unresolved D. Germline V gives CDR1 SGHAT, CDR2 FQNNGV. Trimming stripped 0 bases from V and 9 bases from J, with 12 bases between. This CDR3 has 14 amino acids. The CDR3 DNA follows: TGTGCCAGCAGCTTAGATGAACTCCGCCCTGAGCAGTTCTTC. Its translation is CASSLDELRPEQFF.

V is TRBV27 and J is TRBJ2-3; D is unresolved. V was shortened by 3 bases and J by 0 bases, with 10 bases between the two germline ends. The CDR3 consists of 15 residues. CDR1 MNHEY and CDR2 SMNVEV come from the germline V gene (reference sequence). CDR3 loop: CASSFLFSSTDTQYF. The CDR3 bases are TGTGCCAGCAGTTTCCTTTTTTCTAGCACAGATACGCAGTATTTT.

The genes are TRBV5-4 and TRBJ2-1; a possible D gene is TRBD1 (6 bases). From germline, CDR1 is SGHNT and CDR2 YYREEE (reference sequence). V dropped 4 bases and J dropped 3 bases, with 17 bases sitting between them. The CDR3 consists of 16 residues. CDR3 in amino acids: CASSPYRQAYYNEQFF. In nucleotides, the CDR3 is TGTGCCAGCAGCCCCTACCGACAGGCGTACTACAATGAGCAGTTCTTC.